This TCR beta chain was observed in a study of T cell responses to AZD1222 COVID-19 vaccine. Trimming removed 2 bases from V and 1 base from J, with 5 bases in between. CDR3 length equals 13 residues. Germline V gene data show CDR1 as KGHSH and CDR2 as LQKENI. Profiled with immunoSEQ multiplex PCR; TCRdb holds only in-frame clones, not every one. The sample has about 150,000 clones; more than 80% are singletons. As regards this clone: Its antigen is not identified.

General study findings and limits: Vaccine-associated CD4 TCRs ranged over spike, dominating at 160-218 and 743-854. Baseline seropositives among AZD1222 recipients totaled only 6 or 7.

The V call is TRBV18, the J call TRBJ1-1; no clear D gene. The input for sequencing was peripheral blood, taken 28 days after the second AZD1222 dose. This sequence originates from an adult who received the AZD1222 COVID-19 vaccine. The chain's CDR3 is CASSPKANTEAFF. The DNA of the CDR3 is TGTGCCAGCTCACCAAAAGCGAACACTGAAGCTTTCTTT.